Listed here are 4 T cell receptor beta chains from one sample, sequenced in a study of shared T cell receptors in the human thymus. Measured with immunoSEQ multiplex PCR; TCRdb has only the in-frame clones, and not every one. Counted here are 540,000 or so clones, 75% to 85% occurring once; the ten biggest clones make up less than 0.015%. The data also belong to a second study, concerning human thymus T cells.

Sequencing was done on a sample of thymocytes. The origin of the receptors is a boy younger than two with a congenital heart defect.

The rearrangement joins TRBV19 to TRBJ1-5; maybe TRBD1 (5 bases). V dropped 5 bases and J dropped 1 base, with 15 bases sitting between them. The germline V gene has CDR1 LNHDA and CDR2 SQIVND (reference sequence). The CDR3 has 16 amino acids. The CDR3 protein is CASSSRAAGSNQPQHF. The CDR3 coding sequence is TGTGCCAGTAGTTCCAGGGCTGCAGGGAGCAATCAGCCCCAGCATTTT.

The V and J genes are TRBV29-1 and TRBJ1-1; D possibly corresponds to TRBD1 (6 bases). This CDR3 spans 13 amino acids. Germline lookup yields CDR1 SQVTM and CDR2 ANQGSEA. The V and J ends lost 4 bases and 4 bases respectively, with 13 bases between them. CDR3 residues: CSVVQQGGTEAFF. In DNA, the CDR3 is TGCAGCGTTGTTCAACAGGGCGGCACTGAAGCTTTCTTT. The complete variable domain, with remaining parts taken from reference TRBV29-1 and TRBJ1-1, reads SAVISQKPSRDICQRGTSLTIQCQVDSQVTMMFWYRQQPGQSLTLIATANQGSEATYESGFVIDKFPISRPNLTFSTLTVSNMSPEDSSIYLCSVVQQGGTEAFFGQGTRLTVV.

The CDR3 is CASSFVDGGSYEQYF. CDR3 coding DNA: TGTGCCAGCAGTTTCGTCGACGGGGGAAGCTACGAGCAGTACTTC. The chain couples TRBV27 to TRBJ2-7; D may be TRBD2 (6 bases). CDR3 length equals 15 residues. The germline V gene has CDR1 MNHEY and CDR2 SMNVEV (reference sequence). V lost 3 bases and J 3 bases, leaving 15 bases between the germline ends.

Here the CDR3 reads CASSFRAGGLPDTQYF. CDR3 DNA: TGTGCCAGCAGCTTTCGAGCGGGAGGGTTGCCAGATACGCAGTATTTT. The J gene is TRBJ2-3, the V gene TRBV9; 10 nucleotides agree with TRBD2. Germline lookup yields CDR1 SGDLS and CDR2 YYNGEE. V shed 4 bases, J shed 4 bases, and the junction held 9 bases outside the gene matches. The CDR3 spans 16 residues.